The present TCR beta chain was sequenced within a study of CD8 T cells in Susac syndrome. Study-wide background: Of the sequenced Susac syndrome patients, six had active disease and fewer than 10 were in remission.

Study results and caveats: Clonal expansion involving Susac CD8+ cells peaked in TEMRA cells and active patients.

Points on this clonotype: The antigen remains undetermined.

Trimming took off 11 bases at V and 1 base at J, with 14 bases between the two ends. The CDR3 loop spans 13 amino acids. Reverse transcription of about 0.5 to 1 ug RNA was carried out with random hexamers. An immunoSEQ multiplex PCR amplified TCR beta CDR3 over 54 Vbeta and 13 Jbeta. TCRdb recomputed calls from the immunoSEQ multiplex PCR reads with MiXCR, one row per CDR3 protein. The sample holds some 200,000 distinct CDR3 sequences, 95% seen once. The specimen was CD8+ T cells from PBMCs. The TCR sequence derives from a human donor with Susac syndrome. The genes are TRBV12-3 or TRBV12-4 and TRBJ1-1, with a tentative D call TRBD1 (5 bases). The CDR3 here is CACRGRANTEAFF. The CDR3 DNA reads TGTGCCTGCCGGGGGAGAGCGAACACTGAAGCTTTCTTT.